The sequence of this T cell receptor (beta chain) was determined in a study of T cell repertoires in ileal Crohn's disease. Study overall: Surgery for a complication: stricturing in 61%, penetrating in approximately 39%.

The CDR3 contains 15 residues. Per the germline V gene, CDR1 is SGHVS and CDR2 is FQNEAQ. V was pared by 5 bases and J by 2 bases, with 6 bases of the junction left unmatched. Data came from immunoSEQ multiplex PCR; TCRdb stores just in-frame clones and leaves some out. The data show thousands of clones, under 90% seen once. The rearrangement joins TRBV7-8 to TRBJ2-7; 10 bases agree with TRBD2. This clonotype was obtained from an adult with Crohn's disease. The sequencing sample was made of ileal tissue. The CDR3 bases are TGTGCCAGCAGCCAAGGACTAGCGGCTCCCTACGAGCAGTACTTC. This sequence encodes CASSQGLAAPYEQYF.